This T cell receptor (beta chain) was documented in a study of response to subunit inactivated influenza vaccine. Of note for this clonotype: The antigen is unknown.

Study results and caveats: Authors proposed each seasonal influenza vaccination draws in few new T cells.

TCRdb analysed the RT-PCR reads with MiXCR anew, one entry per CDR3 protein. The data hold just under 550,000 distinct CDR3 sequences, with around 25% observed a single time. The length of the CDR3 is 14 residues. Losses at the gene ends were 3 bases for V and 9 bases for J; bases not matched to a gene: 8. In germline, CDR1 is DFQATT, CDR2 SNEGSKA (reference sequence). A further study also used this sample, focusing on T cells expressing NK-cell markers. That publication notes: The authors generated TCR beta cDNA through 5'RACE template switching with UMIs. Each of several donors carried dominant NKG2C+ clonotypes accounting for about 1.0-7.0% of CD8+ T cells.

This sequence joins TRBV20-1 and TRBJ2-1; 10 positions agree with TRBD2. The source of this sequence is a man between 45 and 60 years old who received an inactivated influenza vaccine. The sequences come from CD4+ T cells sorted from PBMCs, collected roughly 12 days after vaccination. The DNA for the CDR3 is TGCAGTGCTAGCCCTAGCGGGAGTTTGGGTGAGCAGTTCTTC. Translated, it gives CSASPSGSLGEQFF.